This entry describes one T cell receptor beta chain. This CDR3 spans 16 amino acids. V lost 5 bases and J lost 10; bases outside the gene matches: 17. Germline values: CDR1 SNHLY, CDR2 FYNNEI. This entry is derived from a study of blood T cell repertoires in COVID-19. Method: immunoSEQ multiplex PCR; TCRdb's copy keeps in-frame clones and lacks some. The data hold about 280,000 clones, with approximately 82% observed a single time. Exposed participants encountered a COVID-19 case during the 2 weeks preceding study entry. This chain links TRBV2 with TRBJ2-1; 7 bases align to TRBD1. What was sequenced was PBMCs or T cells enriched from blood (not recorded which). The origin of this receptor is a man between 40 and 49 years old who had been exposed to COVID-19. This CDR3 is CASSIGGDRVVGEQFF. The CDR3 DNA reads TGTGCCAGCAGTATTGGTGGAGACAGGGTCGTCGGGGAGCAGTTCTTC. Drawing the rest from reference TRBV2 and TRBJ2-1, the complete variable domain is EPEVTQTPSHQVTQMGQEVILRCVPISNHLYFYWYRQILGQKVEFLVSFYNNEISEKSEIFDDQFSVERPDGSNFTLKIRSTKLEDSAMYFCASSIGGDRVVGEQFFGPGTRLTVL.